This TCR beta chain was sequenced in a study of blood T cell repertoires in COVID-19. In the authors' workflow: Researchers report that nucleated cell counts were estimated from reference gene primer amplification. The repertoire was sequenced with immunoSEQ multiplex PCR; TCRdb's copy has only in-frame clones and lacks some. D and trimming come from the DNA, and the V and J calls and clone size come from that table. The sample has tens of thousands of clones; around 87% are singletons. There are 14 residues in the CDR3. Trimming stripped 2 bases from V and 5 bases from J, with 12 bases between. The germline V gene has CDR1 MDHEN and CDR2 SYDVKM.

The rearrangement links TRBV28 to TRBJ1-2; no definite D call. The source material was peripheral blood. This sequence originates from a human donor in a cohort sampled during active COVID-19. The donor label of this sample is uncertain. The CDR3 DNA is TGTGCCAGCAGTTTAAGGCAGGAAATTTATGGCTACACCTTC. Translated: CASSLRQEIYGYTF.